These 20 T cell receptor beta chains share one sample of origin, sequenced in a study of cytomegalovirus exposure and HLA in healthy donors listed by TCRdb under 2017. The library was produced with the immunoSEQ multiplex PCR assay. For the multiplex PCR, a mixture combining 60 forward primers for TCR Vbeta segments and 13 reverse primers for TCR Jbeta segments was used. Drawn from immuneACCESS, this table holds only the in-frame rearrangements with V and J called that TCRdb kept. Clones are partly lost; checked studies trace under half to an unresolved V gene and leave the rest unexplained. This sample has 150,000 to 200,000 clones in its table, and more than 70% of those were observed once. Of the sample, about 8% falls within the top ten clones. Specimen: PBMCs. The receptors come from a woman aged 40-49 years in good health and CMV-seropositive.

The CDR3 loop reads CASSDEAGGGYTF. CDR3 nucleotide sequence: TGTGCCAGCAGTGACGAGGCCGGTGGGGGCTACACCTTC. The chain links TRBV6-4 to TRBJ1-2; D call uncertain. Germline assignment: CDR1 MRHNA and CDR2 SNTAGT. This CDR3 comprises 13 residues. V shed 2 bases and J shed 8 bases, with 12 bases lying between them.

This chain joins TRBV29-1 and TRBJ2-3; 11 bases agree with TRBD2. This CDR3 is 13 amino acids long. The V and J ends lost 5 bases and 4 bases, in that order; junction bases with no gene match: 2. Germline V gives CDR1 SQVTM, CDR2 ANQGSEA. CDR3 sequence: CSVLAGGSDTQYF. As DNA, the CDR3 is TGCAGCGTTCTAGCGGGAGGTTCAGATACGCAGTATTTT.

The chain recombines TRBV28 with TRBJ1-6, with 8 bases identical to TRBD1. The CDR3 has 13 residues. Looked up from germline, CDR1 is MDHEN and CDR2 is SYDVKM. V was clipped by 5 bases and J by 9 bases; unmatched bases: 3. The chain's CDR3 is CASSTGGGSPLHF. The DNA for the CDR3 is TGTGCCAGCAGTACAGGGGGAGGTTCACCCCTCCACTTT.

The chain combines TRBV28 with TRBJ1-1; 7 positions agree with TRBD1. The length of the CDR3 is 16 residues. Trimming cost V 2 bases and J 5 bases; bases outside gene matches: 11. CDR1 MDHEN and CDR2 SYDVKM come from the germline V gene. The CDR3 loop is CASSLPEFGQETEAFF. CDR3 sequence (DNA): TGTGCCAGCAGTTTACCGGAATTCGGACAGGAGACTGAAGCTTTCTTT.

This chain joins TRBV7-9 and TRBJ1-4, with 10 bases lining up with TRBD1. Germline values: CDR1 SEHNR, CDR2 FQNEAQ (reference sequence). V trimming: 8 bases; J trimming: 0 bases; junction bases outside the gene matches: 3. The CDR3 spans 15 residues. DNA for the CDR3: TGTGCCAGCCGGGACAGGGGAACAACTAATGAAAAACTGTTTTTT. It specifies CASRDRGTTNEKLFF. The full variable domain, with the rest looked up from reference TRBV7-9 and TRBJ1-4, is DTGVSQNPRHKITKRGQNVTFRCDPISEHNRLYWYRQTLGQGPEFLTYFQNEAQLEKSRLLSDRFSAERPKGSFSTLEIQRTEQGDSAMYLCASRDRGTTNEKLFFGSGTQLSVL.

A few counts support this clone. The CDR3 nucleotides read TGTGCCAGCAGCTTGGCCCAAGGGGGCTACAATGAGCAGTTCTTC. Protein product: CASSLAQGGYNEQFF. The chain links TRBV5-4 to TRBJ2-1; TRBD1 is a possible D gene (6 bases). The germline V and J ends were trimmed by 0 bases and 3 bases, with 10 bases remaining between them. Germline assignment: CDR1 SGHNT and CDR2 YYREEE (reference sequence). The CDR3 loop spans 15 amino acids.

This chain joins TRBV7-2 and TRBJ2-1; D possibly corresponds to TRBD2 (6 bases). Germline V gene sequence: CDR1 SGHTA, CDR2 FQGNSA. V was trimmed by 8 bases and J by 9 bases, leaving 17 bases between them. The CDR3 is 13 residues long. The CDR3 here is CASVNRPGGEQFF. The CDR3 bases are TGTGCCAGCGTAAACAGACCCGGGGGTGAGCAGTTCTTC. Full variable domain (outside the CDR3, taken from reference TRBV7-2 and TRBJ2-1): GAGVSQSPSNKVTEKGKDVELRCDPISGHTALYWYRQSLGQGLEFLIYFQGNSAPDKSGLPSDRFSAERTGGSVSTLTIQRTQQEDSAVYLCASVNRPGGEQFFGPGTRLTVL.

This clone occurred a few times. The chain is built from TRBV5-5 and TRBJ2-2; no clear D gene. Germline-derived CDR1 and CDR2 are SGHKS and YYEKEE (reference sequence). Trimming took 0 bases from V and 6 from J, leaving 12 bases between them. The CDR3 spans 15 residues. The CDR3 loop is CASSLAPREPGELFF. Here the CDR3 DNA reads TGTGCCAGCAGCTTGGCACCACGCGAACCCGGGGAGCTGTTTTTT.

The CDR3 reads CASSTRGGEGYNEQFF. CDR3 in DNA: TGTGCCAGCAGTACCAGAGGGGGAGAAGGGTACAATGAGCAGTTCTTC. The chain is built from TRBV18 and TRBJ2-1, with D maybe TRBD1 (6 bases). The CDR3 contains 16 residues. Deletions cut 8 bases from V and 4 bases from J, with 21 bases between. The germline gives CDR1 KGHSH, CDR2 LQKENI.

The CDR3 reads CASSLDRGGGYTF. For the CDR3, the DNA is TGTGCCAGCAGCTTAGACAGGGGGGGCGGCTACACCTTC. The chain uses TRBV7-3 and TRBJ1-2; 9 bases agree with TRBD1. V gave up 2 bases and J gave up 8 bases; unmatched junction bases: 3. The germline CDR1 and CDR2 sequences are SGHTA and FQGTGA. The CDR3 length is 13 residues.

This clone showed up just a few times. V usage is TRBV6-5 and J usage is TRBJ2-7; 9 bases agree with TRBD1. CDR1 is MNHEY and CDR2 is SVGAGI in the germline V gene. V trimming: 2 bases; J trimming: 5 bases; junction bases outside the gene matches: 4. The CDR3 loop spans 14 amino acids. This chain's CDR3 is CASSYGTGIHEQYF. DNA of the CDR3: TGTGCCAGCAGTTACGGGACAGGGATCCACGAGCAGTACTTC.

The chain has TRBV6-5 and TRBJ2-3; D remains unclear. Germline-derived CDR1 and CDR2 are MNHEY and SVGAGI. V lost 0 bases and J 0 bases, leaving 10 bases between the germline ends. The CDR3 extends over 16 amino acids. DNA for the CDR3: TGTGCCAGCAGTTACTCATCGAGCAAAAGCACAGATACGCAGTATTTT. Translation: CASSYSSSKSTDTQYF.

Ten or more counts support this clone. The gene calls are TRBV5-1 and TRBJ2-6, with 8 bases that match TRBD1. The CDR3 consists of 16 residues. Losses at the gene ends were 4 bases for V and 0 bases for J; bases not matched to a gene: 3. Per germline, CDR1 SGHRS and CDR2 YFSETQ. CDR3 residues: CASSIGQGSGANVLTF. The CDR3 DNA follows: TGCGCCAGCAGCATTGGACAGGGCTCTGGGGCCAACGTCCTGACTTTC.

V usage is TRBV2 and J usage is TRBJ2-2; possibly TRBD1 for D (5 bases). V gave up 8 bases and J gave up 3 bases, with 19 bases separating them. The CDR3 covers 16 residues. Germline V gene sequence: CDR1 SNHLY, CDR2 FYNNEI. This CDR3 is CASLYQGPPDTGELFF. DNA for the CDR3: TGTGCCAGCCTTTATCAGGGCCCGCCGGACACCGGGGAGCTGTTTTTT.

This chain connects TRBV30 to TRBJ2-4; 11 nucleotides align to TRBD2. Germline V lookup: CDR1 GTSNPN, CDR2 SVGIG (reference sequence). V shed 2 bases, J shed 0 bases, and the junction held 9 bases outside the gene matches. This CDR3 contains 18 residues. The DNA for the CDR3 is TGTGCCTGGAGTAAAGCCCCCCTAGCGGGAGGAGCCAAAAACATTCAGTACTTC. Its protein product is CAWSKAPLAGGAKNIQYF.

J is TRBJ2-3 and V is TRBV6-1; D perhaps matches TRBD1 (5 bases). Germline V gene sequence: CDR1 MNHNS, CDR2 SASEGT. The CDR3 runs 13 residues. V lost 7 bases to trimming and J lost 3 bases, with 11 bases between them. CDR3: CASTYPGTDTQYF. DNA of the CDR3: TGTGCCAGCACATACCCAGGGACAGATACGCAGTATTTT.

The gene calls are TRBV19 and TRBJ2-2; a possible D gene is TRBD2 (7 bases). This CDR3 has 15 amino acids. V was shortened by 6 bases and J by 7 bases, with 18 bases between the two germline ends. CDR1 and CDR2 from the germline V gene are LNHDA and SQIVND (reference sequence). CDR3 DNA sequence: TGTGCCAGTAGAACCTCAGGGGTAGCGGGCGGGGAGCTGTTTTTT. This sequence encodes CASRTSGVAGGELFF.

This chain joins TRBV5-4 and TRBJ2-3; perhaps TRBD1 as D (5 bases). There are 15 residues in the CDR3. V lost 1 base and J 2 bases, leaving 11 bases between the germline ends. Germline V gene lookup returns CDR1 SGHNT and CDR2 YYREEE (reference sequence). The CDR3 bases are TGTGCCAGCAGCTTGCCCGCAGGGAACACAGATACGCAGTATTTT. Amino acids: CASSLPAGNTDTQYF.

This clone was counted a few times. V usage is TRBV19 and J usage is TRBJ2-1, with D tentatively TRBD1 (5 bases). Germline-derived CDR1 and CDR2 are LNHDA and SQIVND (reference sequence). The CDR3 runs 13 residues. V shed 0 bases and J shed 12 bases, with 12 bases lying between them. The CDR3 coding sequence is TGTGCCAGTAGTATAGATCAGGGAACAAGGCAGTTCTTC. It specifies CASSIDQGTRQFF.

This chain connects TRBV14 to TRBJ2-1; D ambiguous. CDR3 length equals 17 residues. V lost 0 bases and J 0 bases, leaving 12 bases between the germline ends. Per germline, CDR1 SGHDN and CDR2 FVKESK. The CDR3 nucleotides read TGTGCCAGCAGCCAAGATCCTCCCAGCGTCTCCTACAATGAGCAGTTCTTC. Translation: CASSQDPPSVSYNEQFF.